The rows below give T cell receptor beta chains drawn from one sample of a study of blood T cells in healthy people across ages. Each CDR3 protein is one row after TCRdb ran MiXCR on the 5' RACE reads. The top ten hold around 15% of the sample, which has approximately 900,000 distinct CDR3 sequences, around 46% seen once. Sequencing used blood. These receptors were taken from a man aged 30 to 45 in good health. Each CDR3 is given with its conserved first and last residue. The order of the fields is D gene, V gene, clone size, J gene, CDR3 DNA, CDR3 protein. A D gene is named only where the DNA matches it firmly. Not all rows give a size; the values are once, few, many and, for expanded clones, a class.

d_call: TRBD1; v_call: TRBV20-1; clone_size: NA; j_call: TRBJ2-1; cdr3_nt: TGCAGTCCCTCGACCCGGGACAGGGGTATCCATGAGCAGTTCTTC; cdr3_aa: CSPSTRDRGIHEQFF
d_call: TRBD2; v_call: TRBV5-1; clone_size: NA; j_call: TRBJ2-7; cdr3_nt: TGCGCCAGCAGCTTGGAGACTAGCTGGGACGAGCAGTACTTC; cdr3_aa: CASSLETSWDEQYF
d_call: TRBD1; v_call: TRBV29-1; clone_size: few; j_call: TRBJ1-5; cdr3_nt: TGCAGCGTCACTTCTTCGACAGGGGGTAATCAGCCCCAGCATTTT; cdr3_aa: CSVTSSTGGNQPQHF
d_call: NA; v_call: TRBV28; clone_size: few; j_call: TRBJ1-2; cdr3_nt: TGTGCCAGCAGTTTGCGGACAGTGTTTGGTGGCTACACCTTC; cdr3_aa: CASSLRTVFGGYTF
d_call: NA; v_call: TRBV25-1; clone_size: NA; j_call: TRBJ1-1; cdr3_nt: TGTGCCAGCATGGTAGCAACTGAAGCTTTCTTT; cdr3_aa: CASMVATEAFF
d_call: TRBD1; v_call: TRBV9; clone_size: few; j_call: TRBJ1-5; cdr3_nt: TGTGCCAGCAGCGTAGCCGGGGACAGGGGGACGCCCCAGCATTTT; cdr3_aa: CASSVAGDRGTPQHF
d_call: TRBD2; v_call: TRBV12-3/TRBV12-4; clone_size: few; j_call: TRBJ2-5; cdr3_nt: TGTGCCAGCGGACAGACTAGCGGGGGTCTTGGGGAGACCCAGTACTTC; cdr3_aa: CASGQTSGGLGETQYF
d_call: TRBD2; v_call: TRBV5-1; clone_size: few; j_call: TRBJ2-3; cdr3_nt: TGCGCCAGCAGCTTGGTCGGCACTAGCGGGGGGGGCACAGATACGCAGTATTTT; cdr3_aa: CASSLVGTSGGGTDTQYF
d_call: TRBD2; v_call: TRBV5-1; clone_size: NA; j_call: TRBJ2-5; cdr3_nt: TGCGCCAGCAACGGGGGGACTAGCCGAGAGACCCAGTACTTC; cdr3_aa: CASNGGTSRETQYF
d_call: TRBD1; v_call: TRBV20-1; clone_size: few; j_call: TRBJ2-7; cdr3_nt: TGCAGTGCTAGAGATCTGACAGGGGGGTCCTACGAGCAGTACTTC; cdr3_aa: CSARDLTGGSYEQYF
d_call: TRBD1; v_call: TRBV29-1; clone_size: many; j_call: TRBJ2-1; cdr3_nt: TGCAGCGTTGAAGAACCGGACAGGGGGCAATCGCAGTTCTTC; cdr3_aa: CSVEEPDRGQSQFF
d_call: TRBD2; v_call: TRBV15; clone_size: NA; j_call: TRBJ2-7; cdr3_nt: TGTGCCACCAGCAGGGACCTAGCGGGGAGTGACGAGCAGTACTTC; cdr3_aa: CATSRDLAGSDEQYF
d_call: NA; v_call: TRBV25-1; clone_size: NA; j_call: TRBJ1-1; cdr3_nt: TGTGCCAGCAGTGAATTCGCTGAAGCTTTCTTT; cdr3_aa: CASSEFAEAFF
d_call: NA; v_call: TRBV7-9; clone_size: NA; j_call: TRBJ2-7; cdr3_nt: TGTGCCAGCAGCTCCCGGGATTACTACAATGAGCAGTACTTC; cdr3_aa: CASSSRDYYNEQYF
d_call: NA; v_call: TRBV4-1; clone_size: few; j_call: TRBJ1-2; cdr3_nt: TGCGCCAGCAGCCCGTCCTTAGGACAAGATTATGGCTACACCTTC; cdr3_aa: CASSPSLGQDYGYTF
d_call: TRBD1; v_call: TRBV24-1; clone_size: NA; j_call: TRBJ2-3; cdr3_nt: TGTGCCACCAGTGTTCCGCCGGGACAGGGGACAGATACGCAGTATTTT; cdr3_aa: CATSVPPGQGTDTQYF
d_call: NA; v_call: TRBV3-1; clone_size: NA; j_call: TRBJ2-5; cdr3_nt: TGTGTCAGCAGCCAAGCAGGACTCCAAGAGGCCCAGTACTTC; cdr3_aa: CVSSQAGLQEAQYF
d_call: TRBD1; v_call: TRBV6-1; clone_size: once; j_call: TRBJ1-3; cdr3_nt: TGTGCCAGCACCCTTCCGGCGGGACAGGTCGCCGGAAACACCATATATTTT; cdr3_aa: CASTLPAGQVAGNTIYF
d_call: NA; v_call: TRBV3-1; clone_size: NA; j_call: TRBJ2-1; cdr3_nt: TGTGCCAGCAGAGTTGCGGGACCCCGGAATGAGCAGTTCTTC; cdr3_aa: CASRVAGPRNEQFF
d_call: NA; v_call: TRBV30; clone_size: few; j_call: TRBJ1-2; cdr3_nt: TGTGCCTGGAGTTTCGGAGTTAACTATGGCTACACCTTC; cdr3_aa: CAWSFGVNYGYTF
d_call: NA; v_call: TRBV5-1; clone_size: few; j_call: TRBJ1-2; cdr3_nt: TGCGCCAGCAGTGCGGGGGGTCTGGATGGCTACACCTTC; cdr3_aa: CASSAGGLDGYTF
d_call: NA; v_call: TRBV3-1; clone_size: NA; j_call: TRBJ2-7; cdr3_nt: TGTGCCAGCAGCTTGACCTACAATGAGCAGTACTTC; cdr3_aa: CASSLTYNEQYF
d_call: NA; v_call: TRBV6-5; clone_size: NA; j_call: TRBJ1-2; cdr3_nt: TGTGCCAGCAGTTACTCCGTGGGGTATGGCTACACCTTC; cdr3_aa: CASSYSVGYGYTF
d_call: TRBD2; v_call: TRBV11-1; clone_size: NA; j_call: TRBJ2-1; cdr3_nt: TGTGCCAGCAGCTTACCGGGGACTAGCGGAGGGGGCTTCTACAATGAGCAGTTCTTC; cdr3_aa: CASSLPGTSGGGFYNEQFF
d_call: NA; v_call: TRBV6-5; clone_size: NA; j_call: TRBJ2-3; cdr3_nt: TGTGCCAGCAGTTTCGAAGGGAGTGGCTCGGTAGAAGATACGCGGTATTTT; cdr3_aa: CASSFEGSGSVEDTRYF
d_call: TRBD1; v_call: TRBV5-1; clone_size: many; j_call: TRBJ2-7; cdr3_nt: TGCGCCAGCAGCCCCGACAGGGGACAGAACGAGCAGTACTTC; cdr3_aa: CASSPDRGQNEQYF
d_call: TRBD1; v_call: TRBV7-9; clone_size: NA; j_call: TRBJ1-1; cdr3_nt: TGTGCCAGCAGCGGACGGGACAGGGAGTTTACTGAAGCTTTCTTT; cdr3_aa: CASSGRDREFTEAFF
d_call: TRBD2; v_call: TRBV10-3; clone_size: few; j_call: TRBJ2-1; cdr3_nt: TGTGCCATCAGTACGACTAGCGGGTACAATGAGCAGTTCTTC; cdr3_aa: CAISTTSGYNEQFF
d_call: TRBD1; v_call: TRBV12-3/TRBV12-4; clone_size: NA; j_call: TRBJ2-7; cdr3_nt: TGTGCCAGTGGTTATGTGGGACAGGTCTCCTACGAGCAGTACTTC; cdr3_aa: CASGYVGQVSYEQYF
d_call: TRBD1; v_call: TRBV12-3/TRBV12-4; clone_size: many; j_call: TRBJ1-6; cdr3_nt: TGTGCCAGCAGCCCGGGACAGTATAATTCACCCCTCCACTTT; cdr3_aa: CASSPGQYNSPLHF
d_call: TRBD2; v_call: TRBV4-2; clone_size: few; j_call: TRBJ2-7; cdr3_nt: TGTGCCAGCAGCCAAGATAAGAGCGGGGGGAACTACGAGCAGTACTTC; cdr3_aa: CASSQDKSGGNYEQYF
d_call: NA; v_call: TRBV15; clone_size: few; j_call: TRBJ2-5; cdr3_nt: TGTGCCACCAGCAGAGATCCGGACGGAAAAGAGACCCAGTACTTC; cdr3_aa: CATSRDPDGKETQYF
d_call: TRBD2; v_call: TRBV5-1; clone_size: NA; j_call: TRBJ2-5; cdr3_nt: TGCGCCGGCAGCTCTACAGCTAGCGGTCCTCCTACCCAGTACTTC; cdr3_aa: CAGSSTASGPPTQYF
d_call: TRBD2; v_call: TRBV20-1; clone_size: many; j_call: TRBJ2-5; cdr3_nt: TGCAGTGCTCGGACTAGCGGGGTTGAGACCCAGTACTTC; cdr3_aa: CSARTSGVETQYF
d_call: NA; v_call: TRBV15; clone_size: few; j_call: TRBJ1-1; cdr3_nt: TGTGCCACCAGCAGAGATGAGGGGGGAAGAACTGAAGCTTTCTTT; cdr3_aa: CATSRDEGGRTEAFF
d_call: TRBD1; v_call: TRBV9; clone_size: NA; j_call: TRBJ2-7; cdr3_nt: TGTGCCAGCAGCGTGGGACAGGGGAAGGTGGATGAGCAGTACTTC; cdr3_aa: CASSVGQGKVDEQYF
d_call: TRBD2; v_call: TRBV6-5; clone_size: NA; j_call: TRBJ2-3; cdr3_nt: TGCGCCAGCAGTTCCGTTCCGTTAGCGGGGCGTAGCACAGATACGCAGTATTTT; cdr3_aa: CASSSVPLAGRSTDTQYF
d_call: TRBD1; v_call: TRBV18; clone_size: few; j_call: TRBJ1-2; cdr3_nt: TGTGCCAGCTCAGCCGGACAGGGTGAGGACACCTTC; cdr3_aa: CASSAGQGEDTF